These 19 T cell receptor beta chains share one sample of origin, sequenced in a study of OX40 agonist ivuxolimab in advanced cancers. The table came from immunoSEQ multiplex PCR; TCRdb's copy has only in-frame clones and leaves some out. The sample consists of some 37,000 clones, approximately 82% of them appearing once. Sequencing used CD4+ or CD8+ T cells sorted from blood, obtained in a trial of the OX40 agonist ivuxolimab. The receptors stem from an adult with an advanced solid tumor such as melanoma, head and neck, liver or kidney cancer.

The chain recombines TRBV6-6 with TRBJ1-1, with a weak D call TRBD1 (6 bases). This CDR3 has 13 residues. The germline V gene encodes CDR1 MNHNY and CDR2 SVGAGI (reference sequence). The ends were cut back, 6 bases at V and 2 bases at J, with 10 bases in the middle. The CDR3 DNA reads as TGTGCCAGCAGGGACAGACTCAACACTGAAGCTTTCTTT. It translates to CASRDRLNTEAFF.

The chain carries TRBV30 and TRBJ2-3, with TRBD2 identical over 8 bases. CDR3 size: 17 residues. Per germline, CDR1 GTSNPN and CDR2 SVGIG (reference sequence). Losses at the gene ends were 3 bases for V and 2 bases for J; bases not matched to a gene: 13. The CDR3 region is CAWSFRGAGGVTDTQYF. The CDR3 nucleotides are TGTGCCTGGAGCTTTCGCGGTGCGGGGGGAGTCACAGATACGCAGTATTTT.

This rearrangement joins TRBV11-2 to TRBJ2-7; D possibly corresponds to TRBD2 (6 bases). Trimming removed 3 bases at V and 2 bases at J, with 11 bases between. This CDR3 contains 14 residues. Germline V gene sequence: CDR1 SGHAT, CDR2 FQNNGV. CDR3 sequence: CASSFIGGTYEQYF. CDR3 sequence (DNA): TGTGCCAGCAGCTTTATCGGCGGGACCTACGAGCAGTACTTC. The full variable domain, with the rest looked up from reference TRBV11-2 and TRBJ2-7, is EAGVAQSPRYKIIEKRQSVAFWCNPISGHATLYWYQQILGQGPKLLIQFQNNGVVDDSQLPKDRFSAERLKGVDSTLKIQPAKLEDSAVYLCASSFIGGTYEQYFGPGTRLTVT.

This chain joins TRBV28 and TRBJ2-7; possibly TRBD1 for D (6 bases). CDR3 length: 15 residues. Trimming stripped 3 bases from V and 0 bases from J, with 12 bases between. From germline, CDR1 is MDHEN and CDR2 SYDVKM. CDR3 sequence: CASSFWGQGSYEQYF. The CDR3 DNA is TGTGCCAGCAGTTTTTGGGGGCAGGGCTCCTACGAGCAGTACTTC.

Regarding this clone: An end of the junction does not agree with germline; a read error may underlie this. The CDR3 here is CASSLAESYEQYF. The CDR3 region has the DNA TGTGCCAGCAGTTTAGCGGAGTCCTACGAGCAGTACTTC. The chain recombines TRBV7-6 with TRBJ2-7; tentatively, D is TRBD2 (6 bases). Per germline, CDR1 SGHVS and CDR2 FNYEAQ. The CDR3 covers 13 residues.

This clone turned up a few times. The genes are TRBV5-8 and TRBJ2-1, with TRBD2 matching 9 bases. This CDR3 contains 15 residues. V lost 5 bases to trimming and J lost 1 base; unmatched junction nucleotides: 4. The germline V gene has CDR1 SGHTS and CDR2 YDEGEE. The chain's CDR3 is CASRASGTSYNEQFF. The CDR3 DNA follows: TGTGCCAGCAGAGCTAGCGGGACGTCCTACAATGAGCAGTTCTTC.

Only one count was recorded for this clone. The CDR3: CASSPDRTDTIYF. CDR3 in DNA: TGTGCCAGCTCCCCGGACAGGACCGACACCATATATTTT. The rearrangement joins TRBV18 to TRBJ1-3; 7 bases agree with TRBD1. This CDR3 spans 13 amino acids. J gave up 8 bases and V 6 bases, and 7 bases lay outside the gene matches. The V gene's germline CDR1 is KGHSH and CDR2 LQKENI.

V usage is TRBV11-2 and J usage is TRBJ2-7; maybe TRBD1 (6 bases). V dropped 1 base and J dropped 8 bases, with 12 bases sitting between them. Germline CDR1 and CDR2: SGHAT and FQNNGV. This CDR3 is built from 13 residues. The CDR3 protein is CASSLGTQGKQYF. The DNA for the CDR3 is TGTGCCAGCAGCTTAGGAACCCAGGGGAAGCAGTACTTC. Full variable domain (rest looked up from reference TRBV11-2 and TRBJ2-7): EAGVAQSPRYKIIEKRQSVAFWCNPISGHATLYWYQQILGQGPKLLIQFQNNGVVDDSQLPKDRFSAERLKGVDSTLKIQPAKLEDSAVYLCASSLGTQGKQYFGPGTRLTVT.

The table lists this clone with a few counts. The CDR3 DNA is TGCGCCAGCAGCCAGGATATTGCCTACGAGCAGTACTTC. Residues: CASSQDIAYEQYF. The V and J genes are TRBV5-1 and TRBJ2-7; D is unclear. V gave up 4 bases and J gave up 2 bases, with 10 bases separating them. Per the germline V gene, CDR1 is SGHRS and CDR2 is YFSETQ. The CDR3 sequence is 13 residues long.

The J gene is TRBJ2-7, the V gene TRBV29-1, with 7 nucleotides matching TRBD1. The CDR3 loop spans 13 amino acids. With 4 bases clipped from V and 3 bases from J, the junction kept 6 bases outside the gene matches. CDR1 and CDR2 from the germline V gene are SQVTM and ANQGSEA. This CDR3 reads CSVGGRGNYEQYF. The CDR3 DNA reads TGCAGCGTTGGGGGCAGGGGGAACTACGAGCAGTACTTC.

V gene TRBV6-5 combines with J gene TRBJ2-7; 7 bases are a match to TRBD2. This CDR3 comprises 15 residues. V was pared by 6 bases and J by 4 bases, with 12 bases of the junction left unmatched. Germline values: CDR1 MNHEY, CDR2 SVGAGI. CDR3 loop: CASRISDRGGYEQYF. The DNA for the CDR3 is TGTGCCAGCAGGATTTCCGACCGGGGAGGGTACGAGCAGTACTTC.

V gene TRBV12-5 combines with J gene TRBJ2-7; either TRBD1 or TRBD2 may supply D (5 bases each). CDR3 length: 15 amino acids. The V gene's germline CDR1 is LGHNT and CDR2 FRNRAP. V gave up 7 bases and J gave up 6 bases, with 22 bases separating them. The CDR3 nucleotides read TGTGCTAGTGCCCCAGGGTCGGGGTGGGATATCGAGCAGTACTTC. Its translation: CASAPGSGWDIEQYF.

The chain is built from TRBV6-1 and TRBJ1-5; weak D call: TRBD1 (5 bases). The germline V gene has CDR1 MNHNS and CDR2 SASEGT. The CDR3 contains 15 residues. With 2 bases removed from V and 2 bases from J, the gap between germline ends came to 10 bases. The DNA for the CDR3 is TGTGCCAGCAGTGAACAGGGTTTGGGCAATCAGCCCCAGCATTTT. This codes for CASSEQGLGNQPQHF.

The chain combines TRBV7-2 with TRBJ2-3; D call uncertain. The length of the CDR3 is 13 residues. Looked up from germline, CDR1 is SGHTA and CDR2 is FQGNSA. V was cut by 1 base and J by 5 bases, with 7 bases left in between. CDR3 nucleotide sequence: TGTGCCAGCAGCTTAGATAGGCGAGATACGCAGTATTTT. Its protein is CASSLDRRDTQYF.

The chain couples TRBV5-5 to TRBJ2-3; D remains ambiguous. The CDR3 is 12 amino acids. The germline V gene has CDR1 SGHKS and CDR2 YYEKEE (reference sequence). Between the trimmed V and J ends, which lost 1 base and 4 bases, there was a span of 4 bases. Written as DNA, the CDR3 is TGTGCCAGCAGCTTGTTTGCAGATACGCAGTATTTT. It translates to CASSLFADTQYF.

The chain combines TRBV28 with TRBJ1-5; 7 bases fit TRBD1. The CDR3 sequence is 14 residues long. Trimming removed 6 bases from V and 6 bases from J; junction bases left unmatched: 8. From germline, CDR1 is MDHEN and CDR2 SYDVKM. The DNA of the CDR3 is TGTGCCAGCAGGAGCGGACAGGCGATTCAGCCCCAGCATTTT. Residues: CASRSGQAIQPQHF.

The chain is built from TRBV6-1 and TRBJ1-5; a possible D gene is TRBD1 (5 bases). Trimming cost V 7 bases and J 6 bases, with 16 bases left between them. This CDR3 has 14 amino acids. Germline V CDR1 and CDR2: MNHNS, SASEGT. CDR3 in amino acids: CASTQDIWGQPQHF. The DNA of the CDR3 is TGTGCCAGCACACAGGACATCTGGGGTCAGCCCCAGCATTTT.

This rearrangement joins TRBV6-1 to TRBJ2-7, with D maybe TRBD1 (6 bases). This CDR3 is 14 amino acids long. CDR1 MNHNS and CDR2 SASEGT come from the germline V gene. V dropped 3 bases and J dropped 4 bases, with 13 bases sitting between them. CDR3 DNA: TGTGCCAGCAGTGATCCGGGACAAAGTTACGAGCAGTACTTC. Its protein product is CASSDPGQSYEQYF.

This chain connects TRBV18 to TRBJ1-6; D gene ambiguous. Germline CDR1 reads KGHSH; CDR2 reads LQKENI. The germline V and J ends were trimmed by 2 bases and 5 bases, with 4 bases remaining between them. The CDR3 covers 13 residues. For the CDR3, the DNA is TGTGCCAGCTCACCAGTGGATAATTCACCCCTCCACTTT. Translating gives CASSPVDNSPLHF.